This TCR beta chain appears in the sequencing data of a study of cytomegalovirus exposure and HLA in healthy donors. This clone was recorded once. Distinct nucleotide sequences in the sample also encode this CDR3. 60 Vbeta and 13 Jbeta primers were used in PCR. The repertoire was sequenced with immunoSEQ multiplex PCR; TCRdb's copy has only in-frame clones and lacks some. The profile covers about 220,000 clones, with more than 65% appearing a single time and 1.8% taken by the ten largest. The CDR3 spans 11 residues. Germline CDR1 and CDR2: ENHRY and SYGVKD. Trimming stripped 9 bases from V and 0 bases from J, with 6 bases between.

The sequence derives from a woman in her thirties in good health and CMV-seronegative. This chain connects TRBV10-3 to TRBJ2-7; possible D gene TRBD1, 5 bases. Sample: PBMCs. The CDR3 protein is CAIGDSYEQYF. DNA of the CDR3: TGTGCCATAGGGGACTCCTACGAGCAGTACTTC.